This TCR beta chain derives from a study of T cell changes during pregnancy in multiple sclerosis. V shed 3 bases and J shed 3 bases, with 15 bases lying between them. This CDR3 has 16 residues. The germline gives CDR1 SEHNR, CDR2 FQNEAQ (reference sequence). Assay: immunoSEQ multiplex PCR; the TCRdb copy retains only in-frame clones and omits some. Of roughly 25,000 clones listed, approximately 92% are singletons. Sample: CD8+ T cells from peripheral blood mononuclear cells, taken in the second trimester of pregnancy. This clonotype was sampled from a female donor with multiple sclerosis, enrolled in a pregnancy study. This chain connects TRBV7-9 to TRBJ2-1, with D possibly being TRBD1 (6 bases). The chain's CDR3 is CASSLALAGDYNEQFF. CDR3 in DNA: TGTGCCAGCAGCTTGGCGTTGGCAGGGGACTACAATGAGCAGTTCTTC.